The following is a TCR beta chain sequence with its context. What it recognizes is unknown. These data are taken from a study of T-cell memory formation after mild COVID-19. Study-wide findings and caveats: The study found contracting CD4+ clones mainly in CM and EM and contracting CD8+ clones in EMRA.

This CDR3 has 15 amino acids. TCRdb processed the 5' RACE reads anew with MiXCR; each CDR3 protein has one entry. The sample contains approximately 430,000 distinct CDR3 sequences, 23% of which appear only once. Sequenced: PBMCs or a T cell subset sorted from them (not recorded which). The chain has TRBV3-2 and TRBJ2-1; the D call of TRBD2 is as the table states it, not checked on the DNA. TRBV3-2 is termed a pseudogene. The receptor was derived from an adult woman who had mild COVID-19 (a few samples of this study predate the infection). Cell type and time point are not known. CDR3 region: CASSHVARVYNEQFF. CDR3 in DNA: TGTGCCAGCAGCCATGTGGCTAGGGTATACAATGAGCAGTTCTTC.